This T cell receptor (beta chain) was sequenced during a study of T-cell memory formation after mild COVID-19. Employing constant-segment primers, 5'RACE generated TCR alpha and TCR beta cDNA libraries bearing sample barcodes and UMIs. TCRdb used MiXCR to reprocess the 5' RACE reads, holding one entry per CDR3 protein. The data show 250,000 to 300,000 distinct CDR3 sequences, about a sixth seen once. Of note for this clonotype: The junction shows a germline mismatch at one end, possibly a read error.

This TCR was recovered from a man younger than 30 who had mild COVID-19 (a few samples of this study predate the infection). Cell type and time point are not known. The sample consisted of PBMCs or a T cell subset sorted from them (not recorded which).

The CDR3 DNA reads TGTGACAGCAGCGAACTAGCGGGGGGGTACAATGAGCAGTTCTTC. Translated, it gives CDSSELAGGYNEQFF. V usage is TRBV7-2 and J usage is TRBJ2-1; 13 positions agree with TRBD2. There are 15 residues in the CDR3. The germline gives CDR1 SGHTA, CDR2 FQGNSA.